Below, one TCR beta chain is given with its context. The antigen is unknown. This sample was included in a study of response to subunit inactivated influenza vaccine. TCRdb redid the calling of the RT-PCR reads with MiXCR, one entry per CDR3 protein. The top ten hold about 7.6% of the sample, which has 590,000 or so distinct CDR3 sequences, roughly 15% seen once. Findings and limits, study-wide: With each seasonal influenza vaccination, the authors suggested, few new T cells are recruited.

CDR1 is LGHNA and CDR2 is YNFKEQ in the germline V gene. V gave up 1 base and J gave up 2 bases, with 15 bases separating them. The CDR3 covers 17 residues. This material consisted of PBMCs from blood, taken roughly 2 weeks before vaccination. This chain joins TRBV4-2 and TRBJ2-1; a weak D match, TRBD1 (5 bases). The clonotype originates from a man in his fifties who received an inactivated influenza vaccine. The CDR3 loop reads CASSQVSLGAAYNEQFF. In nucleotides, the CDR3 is TGTGCCAGCAGCCAAGTCTCCCTAGGGGCGGCCTACAATGAGCAGTTCTTC.